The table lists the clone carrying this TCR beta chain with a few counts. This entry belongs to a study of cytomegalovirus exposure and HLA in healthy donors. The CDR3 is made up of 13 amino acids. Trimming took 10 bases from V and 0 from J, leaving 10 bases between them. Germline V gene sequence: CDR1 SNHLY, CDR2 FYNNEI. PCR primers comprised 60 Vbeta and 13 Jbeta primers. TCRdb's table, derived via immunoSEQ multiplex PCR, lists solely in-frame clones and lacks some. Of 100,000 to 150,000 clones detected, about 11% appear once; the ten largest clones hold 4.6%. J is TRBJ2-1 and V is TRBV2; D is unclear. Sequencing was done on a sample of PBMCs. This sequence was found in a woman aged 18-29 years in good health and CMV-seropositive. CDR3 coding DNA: TGTGCCACCAAAACGGGCTCCTACAATGAGCAGTTCTTC. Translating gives CATKTGSYNEQFF.